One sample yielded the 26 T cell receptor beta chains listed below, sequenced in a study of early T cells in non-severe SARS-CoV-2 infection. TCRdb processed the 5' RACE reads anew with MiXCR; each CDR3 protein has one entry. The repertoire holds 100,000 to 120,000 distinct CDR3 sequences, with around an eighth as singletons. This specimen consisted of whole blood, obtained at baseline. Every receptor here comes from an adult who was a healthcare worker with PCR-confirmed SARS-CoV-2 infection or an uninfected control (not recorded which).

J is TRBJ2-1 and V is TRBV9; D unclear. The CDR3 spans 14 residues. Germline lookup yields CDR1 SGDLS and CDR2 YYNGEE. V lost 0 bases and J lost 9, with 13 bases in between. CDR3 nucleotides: TGTGCCAGCAGCGTAGAGCCAGATCTGGGTGAGCAGTTCTTC. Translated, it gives CASSVEPDLGEQFF. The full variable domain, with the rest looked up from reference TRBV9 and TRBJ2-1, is DSGVTQTPKHLITATGQRVTLRCSPRSGDLSVYWYQQSLDQGLQFLIQYYNGEERAKGNILERFSAQQFPDLHSELNLSSLELGDSALYFCASSVEPDLGEQFFGPGTRLTVL.

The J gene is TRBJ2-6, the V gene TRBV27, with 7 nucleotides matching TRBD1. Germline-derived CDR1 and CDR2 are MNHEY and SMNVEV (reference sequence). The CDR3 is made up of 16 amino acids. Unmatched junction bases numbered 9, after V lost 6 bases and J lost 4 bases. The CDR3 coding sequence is TGTGCCAGCAGCCCCGGACAGGCTCAGGGGGCCAACGTCCTGACTTTC. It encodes CASSPGQAQGANVLTF.

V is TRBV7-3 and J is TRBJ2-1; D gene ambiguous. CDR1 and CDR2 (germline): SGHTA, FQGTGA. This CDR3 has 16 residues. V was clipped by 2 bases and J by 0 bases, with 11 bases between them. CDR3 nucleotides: TGTGCCAGCAGCTTACAAGCGCCCCGCTCCTACAATGAGCAGTTCTTC. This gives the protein CASSLQAPRSYNEQFF.

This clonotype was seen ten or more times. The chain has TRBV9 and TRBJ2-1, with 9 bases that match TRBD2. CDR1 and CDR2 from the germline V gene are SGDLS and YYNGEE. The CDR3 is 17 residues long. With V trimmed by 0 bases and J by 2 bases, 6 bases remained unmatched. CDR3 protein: CASSVDGSGGTYNEQFF. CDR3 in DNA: TGTGCCAGCAGCGTAGATGGTAGCGGGGGTACCTACAATGAGCAGTTCTTC.

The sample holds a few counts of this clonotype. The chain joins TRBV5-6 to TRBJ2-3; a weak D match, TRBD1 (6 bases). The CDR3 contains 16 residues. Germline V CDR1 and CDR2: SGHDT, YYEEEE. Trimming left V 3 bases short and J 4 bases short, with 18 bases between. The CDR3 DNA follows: TGTGCCAGCAGCTGGGGGACAACTCGGACTCCAGATACGCAGTATTTT. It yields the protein CASSWGTTRTPDTQYF.

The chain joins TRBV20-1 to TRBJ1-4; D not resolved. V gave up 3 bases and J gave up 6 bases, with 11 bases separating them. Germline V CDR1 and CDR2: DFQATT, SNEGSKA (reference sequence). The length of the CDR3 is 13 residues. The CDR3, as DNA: TGCAGTGCTAGCCGGCGCGCGGATGAAAAACTGTTTTTT. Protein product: CSASRRADEKLFF.

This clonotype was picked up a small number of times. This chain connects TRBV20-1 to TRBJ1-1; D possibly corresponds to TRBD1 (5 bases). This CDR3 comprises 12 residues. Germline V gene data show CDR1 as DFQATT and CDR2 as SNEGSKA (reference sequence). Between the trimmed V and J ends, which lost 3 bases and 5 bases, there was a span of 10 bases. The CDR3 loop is CSASGEGTEAFF. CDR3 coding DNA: TGCAGTGCTAGCGGGGAGGGGACTGAAGCTTTCTTT.

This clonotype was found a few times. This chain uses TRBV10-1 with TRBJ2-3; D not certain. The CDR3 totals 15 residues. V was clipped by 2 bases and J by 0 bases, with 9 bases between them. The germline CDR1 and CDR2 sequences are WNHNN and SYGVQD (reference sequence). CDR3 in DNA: TGCGCCAGCAGTGAGGTGGCACCTAGCACAGATACGCAGTATTTT. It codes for CASSEVAPSTDTQYF.

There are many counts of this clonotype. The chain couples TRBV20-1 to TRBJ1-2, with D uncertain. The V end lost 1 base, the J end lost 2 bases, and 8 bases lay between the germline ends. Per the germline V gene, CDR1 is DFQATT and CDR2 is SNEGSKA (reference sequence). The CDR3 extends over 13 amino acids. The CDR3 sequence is CSARVYSNYGYTF. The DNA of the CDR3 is TGCAGTGCTAGAGTTTACAGCAACTATGGCTACACCTTC.

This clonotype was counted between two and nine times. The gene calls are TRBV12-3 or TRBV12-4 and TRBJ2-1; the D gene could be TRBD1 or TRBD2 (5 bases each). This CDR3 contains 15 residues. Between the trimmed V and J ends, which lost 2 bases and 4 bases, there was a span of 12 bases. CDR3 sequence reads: CASSLREAGYNEQFF. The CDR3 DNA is TGTGCCAGCAGTTTACGGGAAGCAGGGTACAATGAGCAGTTCTTC.

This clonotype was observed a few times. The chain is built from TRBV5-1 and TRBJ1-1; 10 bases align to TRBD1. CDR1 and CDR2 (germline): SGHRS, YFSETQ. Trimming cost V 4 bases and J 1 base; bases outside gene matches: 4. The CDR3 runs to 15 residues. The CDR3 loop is CASSPGQGENTEAFF. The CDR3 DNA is TGCGCCAGCAGCCCAGGACAGGGGGAGAACACTGAAGCTTTCTTT.

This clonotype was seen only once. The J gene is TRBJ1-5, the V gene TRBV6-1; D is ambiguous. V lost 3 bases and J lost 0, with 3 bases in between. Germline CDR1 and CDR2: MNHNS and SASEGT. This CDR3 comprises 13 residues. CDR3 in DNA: TGTGCCAGCAGTGATGTTAGCAATCAGCCCCAGCATTTT. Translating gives CASSDVSNQPQHF.

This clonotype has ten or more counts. CDR3 protein: CAWGEGYIQYF. The CDR3 nucleotides are TGTGCCTGGGGAGAGGGATACATTCAGTACTTC. The chain joins TRBV30 to TRBJ2-4, with D perhaps matching TRBD2 (5 bases). With 5 bases removed from V and 8 bases from J, the gap between germline ends came to 10 bases. From germline, CDR1 is GTSNPN and CDR2 SVGIG (reference sequence). This CDR3 comprises 11 residues.

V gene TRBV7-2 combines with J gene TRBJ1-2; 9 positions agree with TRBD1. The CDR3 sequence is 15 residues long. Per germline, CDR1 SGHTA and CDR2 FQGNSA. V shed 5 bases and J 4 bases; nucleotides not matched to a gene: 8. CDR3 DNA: TGTGCCAGCAGCCGGGACAGGGCTAGGTTCTATGGCTACACCTTC. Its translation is CASSRDRARFYGYTF. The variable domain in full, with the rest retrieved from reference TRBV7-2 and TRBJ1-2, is GAGVSQSPSNKVTEKGKDVELRCDPISGHTALYWYRQSLGQGLEFLIYFQGNSAPDKSGLPSDRFSAERTGGSVSTLTIQRTQQEDSAVYLCASSRDRARFYGYTFGSGTRLTVV.

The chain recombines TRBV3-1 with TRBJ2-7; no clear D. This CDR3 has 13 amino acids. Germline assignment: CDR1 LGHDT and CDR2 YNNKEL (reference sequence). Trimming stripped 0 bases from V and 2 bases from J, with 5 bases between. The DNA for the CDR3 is TGTGCCAGCAGCCAAGAGGCCGCCTACGAGCAGTACTTC. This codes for CASSQEAAYEQYF.

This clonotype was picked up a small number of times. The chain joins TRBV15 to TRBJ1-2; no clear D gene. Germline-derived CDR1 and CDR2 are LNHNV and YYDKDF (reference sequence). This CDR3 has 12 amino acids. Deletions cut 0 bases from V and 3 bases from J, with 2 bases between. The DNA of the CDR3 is TGTGCCACCAGCAGAGATTACTATGGCTACACCTTC. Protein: CATSRDYYGYTF.

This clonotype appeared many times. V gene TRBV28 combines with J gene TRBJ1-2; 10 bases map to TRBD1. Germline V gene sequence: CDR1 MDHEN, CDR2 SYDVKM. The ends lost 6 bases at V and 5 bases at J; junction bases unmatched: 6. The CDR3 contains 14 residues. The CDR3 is CASRTGGRGYGYTF. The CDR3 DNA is TGTGCCAGCAGGACAGGGGGCAGGGGATATGGCTACACCTTC.

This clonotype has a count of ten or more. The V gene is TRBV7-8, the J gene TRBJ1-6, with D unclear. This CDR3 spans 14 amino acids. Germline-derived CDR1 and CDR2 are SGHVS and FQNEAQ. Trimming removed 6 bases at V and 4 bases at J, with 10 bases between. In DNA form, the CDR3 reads TGTGCCAGCAGGGTGACGGAGTATAATTCACCCCTCCACTTT. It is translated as CASRVTEYNSPLHF. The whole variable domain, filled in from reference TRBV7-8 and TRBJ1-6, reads GAGVSQSPRYKVAKRGQDVALRCDPISGHVSLFWYQQALGQGPEFLTYFQNEAQLDKSGLPSDRFFAERPEGSVSTLKIQRTQQEDSAVYLCASRVTEYNSPLHFGNGTRLTVT.

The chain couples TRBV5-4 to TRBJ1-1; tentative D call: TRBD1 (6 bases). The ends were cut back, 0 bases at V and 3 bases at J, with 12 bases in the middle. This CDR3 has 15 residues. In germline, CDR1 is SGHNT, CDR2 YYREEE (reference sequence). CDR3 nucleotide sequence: TGTGCCAGCAGCTTGGGCGGGAGGGGGTACACTGAAGCTTTCTTT. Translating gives CASSLGGRGYTEAFF. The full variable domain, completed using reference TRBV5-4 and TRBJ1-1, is ETGVTQSPTHLIKTRGQQVTLRCSSQSGHNTVSWYQQALGQGPQFIFQYYREEENGRGNFPPRFSGLQFPNYSSELNVNALELDDSALYLCASSLGGRGYTEAFFGQGTRLTVV.

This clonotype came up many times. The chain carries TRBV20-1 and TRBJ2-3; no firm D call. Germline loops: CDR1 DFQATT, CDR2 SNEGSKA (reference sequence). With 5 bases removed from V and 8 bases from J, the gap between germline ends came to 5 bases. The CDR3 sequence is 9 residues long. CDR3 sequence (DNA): TGCAGTGCTGGTGCTACGCAGTATTTT. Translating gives CSAGATQYF.

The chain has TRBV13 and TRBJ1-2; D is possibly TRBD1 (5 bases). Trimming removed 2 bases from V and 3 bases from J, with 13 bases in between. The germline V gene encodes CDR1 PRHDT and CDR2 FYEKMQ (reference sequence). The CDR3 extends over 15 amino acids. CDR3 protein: CASSLSIGTYYGYTF. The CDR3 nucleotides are TGTGCCAGCAGCTTATCCATTGGGACGTACTATGGCTACACCTTC.

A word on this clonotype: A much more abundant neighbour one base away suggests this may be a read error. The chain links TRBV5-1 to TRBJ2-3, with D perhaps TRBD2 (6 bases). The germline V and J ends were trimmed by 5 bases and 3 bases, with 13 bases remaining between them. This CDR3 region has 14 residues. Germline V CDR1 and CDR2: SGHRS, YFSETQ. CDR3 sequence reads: CASRTSRITDTQYF. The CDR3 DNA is TGCGCCAGCAGAACTAGCCGGATAACAGATACGCAGTATTTT.

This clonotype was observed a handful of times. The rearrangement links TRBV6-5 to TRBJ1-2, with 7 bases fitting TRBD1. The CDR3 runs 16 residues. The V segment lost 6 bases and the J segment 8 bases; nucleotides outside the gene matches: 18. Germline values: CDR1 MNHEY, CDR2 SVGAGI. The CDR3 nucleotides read TGTGCCAGCAGCTTATCTGGTGGGACAGACGTACGCGGCTACACCTTC. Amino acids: CASSLSGGTDVRGYTF.

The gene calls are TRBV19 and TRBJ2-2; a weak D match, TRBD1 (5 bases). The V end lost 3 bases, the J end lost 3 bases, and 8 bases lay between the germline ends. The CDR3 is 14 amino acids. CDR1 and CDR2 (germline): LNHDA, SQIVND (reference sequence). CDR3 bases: TGTGCCAGTAGTATGGGGCGCGACACCGGGGAGCTGTTTTTT. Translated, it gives CASSMGRDTGELFF.

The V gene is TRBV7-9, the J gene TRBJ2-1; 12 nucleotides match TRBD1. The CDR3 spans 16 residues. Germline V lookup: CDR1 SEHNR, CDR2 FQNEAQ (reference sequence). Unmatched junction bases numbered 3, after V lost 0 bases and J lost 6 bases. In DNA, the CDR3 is TGTGCCAGCAGCTTAGCGGGACAGGGGGCAGGCAATGAGCAGTTCTTC. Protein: CASSLAGQGAGNEQFF.

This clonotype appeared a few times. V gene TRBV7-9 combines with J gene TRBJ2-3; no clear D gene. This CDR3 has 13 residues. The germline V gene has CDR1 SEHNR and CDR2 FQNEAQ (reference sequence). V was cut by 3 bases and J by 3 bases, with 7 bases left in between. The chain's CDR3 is CASSFHLTDTQYF. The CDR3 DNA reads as TGTGCCAGCAGCTTCCACTTAACAGATACGCAGTATTTT.